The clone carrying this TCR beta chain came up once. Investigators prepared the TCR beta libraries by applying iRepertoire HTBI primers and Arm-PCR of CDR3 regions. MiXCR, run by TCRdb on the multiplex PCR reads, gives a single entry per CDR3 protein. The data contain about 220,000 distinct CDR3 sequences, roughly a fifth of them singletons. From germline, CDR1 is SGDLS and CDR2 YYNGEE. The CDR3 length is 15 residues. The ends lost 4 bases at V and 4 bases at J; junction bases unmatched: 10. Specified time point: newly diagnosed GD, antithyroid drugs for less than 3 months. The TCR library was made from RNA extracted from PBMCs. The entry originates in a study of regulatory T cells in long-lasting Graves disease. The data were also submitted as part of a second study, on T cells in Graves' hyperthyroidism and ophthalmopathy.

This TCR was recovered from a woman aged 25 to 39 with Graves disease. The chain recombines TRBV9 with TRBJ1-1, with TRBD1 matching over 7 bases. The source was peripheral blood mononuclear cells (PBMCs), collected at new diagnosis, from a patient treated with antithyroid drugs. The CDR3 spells CASSMRQGPGTEAFF. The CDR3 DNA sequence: TGTGCCAGCAGCATGCGACAGGGACCGGGCACTGAAGCTTTCTTT.